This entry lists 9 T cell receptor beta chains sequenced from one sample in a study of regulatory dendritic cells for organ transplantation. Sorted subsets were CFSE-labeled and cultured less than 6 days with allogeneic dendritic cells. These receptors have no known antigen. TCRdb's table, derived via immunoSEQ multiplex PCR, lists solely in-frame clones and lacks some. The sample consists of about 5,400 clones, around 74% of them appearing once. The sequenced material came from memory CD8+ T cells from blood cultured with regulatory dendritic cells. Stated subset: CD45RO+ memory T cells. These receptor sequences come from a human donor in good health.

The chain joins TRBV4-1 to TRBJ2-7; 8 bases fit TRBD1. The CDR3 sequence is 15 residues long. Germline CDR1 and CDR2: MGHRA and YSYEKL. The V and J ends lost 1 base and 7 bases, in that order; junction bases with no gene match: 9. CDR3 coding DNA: TGCGCCAGCAGCCAAGTGGGGACAGGAGTGGGAGAGCAGTACTTC. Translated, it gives CASSQVGTGVGEQYF.

This CDR3 reads CASSILADNEKLFF. CDR3 in DNA: TGTGCCAGTAGTATTTTGGCAGACAATGAAAAACTGTTTTTT. V is TRBV19 and J is TRBJ1-4; D unclear. Germline CDR1 LNHDA, CDR2 SQIVND (reference sequence). Trimming took 3 bases from V and 5 from J, leaving 10 bases between them. This CDR3 has 14 residues.

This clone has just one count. CDR3 bases: TGTGCCAGCAGTTTCGGGACTAGCTTTAATGAGCAGTTCTTC. Translating gives CASSFGTSFNEQFF. This chain connects TRBV6-1 to TRBJ2-1, with 9 nucleotides matching TRBD2. The CDR3 sequence is 14 residues long. Germline values: CDR1 MNHNS, CDR2 SASEGT. The V and J ends lost 5 bases and 7 bases, in that order; junction bases with no gene match: 6.

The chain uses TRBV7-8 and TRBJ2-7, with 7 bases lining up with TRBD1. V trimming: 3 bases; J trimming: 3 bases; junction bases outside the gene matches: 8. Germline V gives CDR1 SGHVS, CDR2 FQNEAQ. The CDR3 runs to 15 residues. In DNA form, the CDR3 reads TGTGCCAGCAGCTTGAGACAGGGACCGAGCTACGAGCAGTACTTC. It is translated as CASSLRQGPSYEQYF.

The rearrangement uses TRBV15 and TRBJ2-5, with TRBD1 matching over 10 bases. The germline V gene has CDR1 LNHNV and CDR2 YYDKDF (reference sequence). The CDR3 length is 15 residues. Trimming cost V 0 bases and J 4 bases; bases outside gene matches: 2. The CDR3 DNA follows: TGTGCCACCAGCAGAGAGACAGGGGGCGCAGAGACCCAGTACTTC. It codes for CATSRETGGAETQYF.

CDR3 bases: TGTGCCAGCAGTTACTCCATCCGACTATCCTACAATGAGCAGTTCTTC. Protein: CASSYSIRLSYNEQFF. The chain joins TRBV6-6 to TRBJ2-1; weak D call: TRBD2 (5 bases). This CDR3 has 16 residues. CDR1 MNHNY and CDR2 SVGAGI come from the germline V gene (reference sequence). Trimming took off 0 bases at V and 1 base at J, with 10 bases between the two ends.

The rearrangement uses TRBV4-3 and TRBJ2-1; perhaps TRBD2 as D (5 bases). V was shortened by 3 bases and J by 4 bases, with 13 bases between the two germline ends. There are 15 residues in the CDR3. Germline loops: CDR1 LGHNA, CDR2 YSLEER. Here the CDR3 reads CASSQRGKEYNEQFF. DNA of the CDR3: TGCGCCAGCAGCCAGAGAGGGAAAGAGTACAATGAGCAGTTCTTC.

CDR3 DNA: TGTGCCAGCAGCTACCCGGCCGGCCGGGGCACTGAAGCTTTCTTT. Its protein product is CASSYPAGRGTEAFF. The V and J genes are TRBV7-9 and TRBJ1-1; D unresolved. Trimming pared 4 bases from V and 4 bases from J, leaving 16 bases between. The CDR3 consists of 15 residues. Germline assignment: CDR1 SEHNR and CDR2 FQNEAQ (reference sequence). Using reference TRBV7-9 and TRBJ1-1 for the parts outside the CDR3, the full variable domain is DTGVSQNPRHKITKRGQNVTFRCDPISEHNRLYWYRQTLGQGPEFLTYFQNEAQLEKSRLLSDRFSAERPKGSFSTLEIQRTEQGDSAMYLCASSYPAGRGTEAFFGQGTRLTVV.

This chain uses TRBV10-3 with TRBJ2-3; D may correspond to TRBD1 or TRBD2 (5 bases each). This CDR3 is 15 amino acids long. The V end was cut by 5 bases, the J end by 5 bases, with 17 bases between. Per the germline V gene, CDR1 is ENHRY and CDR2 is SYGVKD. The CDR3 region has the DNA TGTGCCATCAGTCCGGGACCGATAGAGAAAGATACGCAGTATTTT. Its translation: CAISPGPIEKDTQYF.